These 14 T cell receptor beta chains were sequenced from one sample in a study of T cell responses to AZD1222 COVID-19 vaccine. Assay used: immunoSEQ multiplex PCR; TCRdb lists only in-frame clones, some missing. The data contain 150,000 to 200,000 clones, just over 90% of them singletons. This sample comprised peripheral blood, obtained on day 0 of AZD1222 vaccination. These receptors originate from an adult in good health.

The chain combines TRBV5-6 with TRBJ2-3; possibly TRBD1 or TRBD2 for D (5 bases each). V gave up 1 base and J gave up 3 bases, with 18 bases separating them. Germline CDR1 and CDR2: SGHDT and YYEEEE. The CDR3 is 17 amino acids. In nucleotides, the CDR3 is TGTGCCAGCAGCTTGAGACAGACAGCACTAGGTACAGATACGCAGTATTTT. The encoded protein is CASSLRQTALGTDTQYF.

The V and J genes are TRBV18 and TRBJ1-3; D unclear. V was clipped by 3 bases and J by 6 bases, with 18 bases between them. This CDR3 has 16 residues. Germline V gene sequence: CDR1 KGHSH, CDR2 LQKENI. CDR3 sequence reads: CASSPGYGRIINTIYF. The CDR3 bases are TGTGCCAGCTCACCCGGGTACGGACGTATAATAAACACCATATATTTT.

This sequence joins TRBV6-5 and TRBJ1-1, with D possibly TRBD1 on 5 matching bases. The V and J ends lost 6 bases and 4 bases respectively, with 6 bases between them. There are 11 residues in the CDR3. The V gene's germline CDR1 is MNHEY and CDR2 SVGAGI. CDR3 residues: CASRRGTEAFF. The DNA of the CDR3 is TGTGCCAGCAGGAGGGGCACTGAAGCTTTCTTT.

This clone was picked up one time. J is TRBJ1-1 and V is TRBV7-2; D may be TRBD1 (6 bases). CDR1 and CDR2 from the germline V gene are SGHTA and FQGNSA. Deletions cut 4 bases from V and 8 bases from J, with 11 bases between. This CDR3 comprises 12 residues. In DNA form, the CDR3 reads TGTGCCAGCAGCTACAGGGTTTCGGAAGCTTTCTTT. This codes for CASSYRVSEAFF.

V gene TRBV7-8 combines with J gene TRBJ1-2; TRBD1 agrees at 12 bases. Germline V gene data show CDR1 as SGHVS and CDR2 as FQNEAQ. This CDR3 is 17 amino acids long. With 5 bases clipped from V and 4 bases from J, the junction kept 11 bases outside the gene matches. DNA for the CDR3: TGTGCCAGCAGCCCACGAACTGGGACAGGGGGCAGCTATGGCTACACCTTC. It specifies CASSPRTGTGGSYGYTF. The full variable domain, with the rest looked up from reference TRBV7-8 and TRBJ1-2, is GAGVSQSPRYKVAKRGQDVALRCDPISGHVSLFWYQQALGQGPEFLTYFQNEAQLDKSGLPSDRFFAERPEGSVSTLKIQRTQQEDSAVYLCASSPRTGTGGSYGYTFGSGTRLTVV.

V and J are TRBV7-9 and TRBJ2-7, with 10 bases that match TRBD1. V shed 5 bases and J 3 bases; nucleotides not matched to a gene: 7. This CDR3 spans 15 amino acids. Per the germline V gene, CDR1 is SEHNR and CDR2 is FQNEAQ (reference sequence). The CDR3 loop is CASSHRDRGHYEQYF. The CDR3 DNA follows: TGTGCCAGCAGCCACCGCGACAGGGGGCACTACGAGCAGTACTTC.

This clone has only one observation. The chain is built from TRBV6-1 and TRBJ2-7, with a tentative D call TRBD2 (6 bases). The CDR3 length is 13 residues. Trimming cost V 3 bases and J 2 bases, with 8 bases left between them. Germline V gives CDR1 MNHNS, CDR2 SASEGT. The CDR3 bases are TGTGCCAGCAGTGACGGGGGACCCTACGAGCAGTACTTC. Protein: CASSDGGPYEQYF.

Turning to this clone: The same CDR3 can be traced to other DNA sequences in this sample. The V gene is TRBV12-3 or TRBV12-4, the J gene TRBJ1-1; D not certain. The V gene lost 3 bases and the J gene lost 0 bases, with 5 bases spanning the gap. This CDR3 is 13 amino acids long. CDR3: CASSFTVNTEAFF. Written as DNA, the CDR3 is TGTGCCAGCAGTTTCACCGTGAACACTGAAGCTTTCTTT.

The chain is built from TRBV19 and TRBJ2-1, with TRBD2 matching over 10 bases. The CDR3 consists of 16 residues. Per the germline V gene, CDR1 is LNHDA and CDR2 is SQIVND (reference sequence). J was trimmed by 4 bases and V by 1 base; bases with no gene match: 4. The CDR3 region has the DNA TGTGCCAGTAGTATAGCCATAGCGGGAGGTTACAATGAGCAGTTCTTC. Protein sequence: CASSIAIAGGYNEQFF. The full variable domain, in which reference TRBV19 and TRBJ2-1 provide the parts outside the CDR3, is DGGITQSPKYLFRKEGQNVTLSCEQNLNHDAMYWYRQDPGQGLRLIYYSQIVNDFQKGDIAEGYSVSREKKESFPLTVTSAQKNPTAFYLCASSIAIAGGYNEQFFGPGTRLTVL.

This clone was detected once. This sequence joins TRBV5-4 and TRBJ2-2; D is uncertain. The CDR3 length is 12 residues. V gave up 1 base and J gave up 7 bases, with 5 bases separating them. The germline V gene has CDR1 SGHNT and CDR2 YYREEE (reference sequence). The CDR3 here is CASSLLGGELFF. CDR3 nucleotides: TGTGCCAGCAGCTTGTTGGGCGGGGAGCTGTTTTTT.

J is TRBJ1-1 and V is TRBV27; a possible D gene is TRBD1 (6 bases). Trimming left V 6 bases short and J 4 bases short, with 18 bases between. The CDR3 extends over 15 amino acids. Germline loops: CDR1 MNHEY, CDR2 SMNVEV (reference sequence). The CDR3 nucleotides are TGTGCCAGCAGCCTTAAGGGTGGGGGCGTCACTGAAGCTTTCTTT. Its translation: CASSLKGGGVTEAFF.

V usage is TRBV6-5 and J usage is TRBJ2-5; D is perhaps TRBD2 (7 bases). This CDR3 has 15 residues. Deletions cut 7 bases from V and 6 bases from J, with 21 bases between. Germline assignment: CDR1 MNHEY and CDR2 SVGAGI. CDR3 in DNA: TGTGCCAGCAAGAGGGGGGGCGAAGGTTTAAAGACCCAGTACTTC. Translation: CASKRGGEGLKTQYF.

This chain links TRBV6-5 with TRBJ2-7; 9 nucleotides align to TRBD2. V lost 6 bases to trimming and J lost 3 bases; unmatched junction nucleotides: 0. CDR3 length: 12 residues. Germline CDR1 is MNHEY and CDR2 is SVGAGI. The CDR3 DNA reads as TGTGCCAGCAGAGCGGGAGGCTACGAGCAGTACTTC. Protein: CASRAGGYEQYF.

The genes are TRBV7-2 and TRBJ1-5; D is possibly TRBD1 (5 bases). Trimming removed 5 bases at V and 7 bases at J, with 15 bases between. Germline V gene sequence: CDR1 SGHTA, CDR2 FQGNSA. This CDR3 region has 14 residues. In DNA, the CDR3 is TGTGCCAGCAGCCCTTGGGGGGTTGGCCAGCCCCAGCATTTT. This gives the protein CASSPWGVGQPQHF.